Below are 2 T cell receptor beta chains sequenced from a single sample in a study of T cells and Merkel cell carcinoma outcomes. Profiled with immunoSEQ multiplex PCR; TCRdb holds only in-frame clones, not every one. The table records about 19,000 clones, roughly four fifths of them present only once. Sequenced: tumor tissue from Merkel cell carcinoma. These receptors came from a human donor with Merkel cell carcinoma.

CDR3 amino acids: CASSLFLAGIDVPETQYF. In DNA, the CDR3 is TGTGCCAGCAGCTTATTTCTAGCGGGGATCGATGTACCGGAGACCCAGTACTTC. The chain joins TRBV5-4 to TRBJ2-5; 9 bases agree with TRBD2. V trimming: 2 bases; J trimming: 5 bases; junction bases outside the gene matches: 16. CDR3 length: 18 amino acids. Germline V gene data show CDR1 as SGHNT and CDR2 as YYREEE (reference sequence).

The chain recombines TRBV19 with TRBJ2-7; 10 positions match TRBD2. CDR1 is LNHDA and CDR2 is SQIVND in the germline V gene (reference sequence). The CDR3 has 17 residues. V was clipped by 3 bases and J by 3 bases; unmatched bases: 11. The DNA for the CDR3 is TGTGCCAGTAGTATGGGAATAGCGGGAGGCTCCTTCTACGAGCAGTACTTC. Translated: CASSMGIAGGSFYEQYF.